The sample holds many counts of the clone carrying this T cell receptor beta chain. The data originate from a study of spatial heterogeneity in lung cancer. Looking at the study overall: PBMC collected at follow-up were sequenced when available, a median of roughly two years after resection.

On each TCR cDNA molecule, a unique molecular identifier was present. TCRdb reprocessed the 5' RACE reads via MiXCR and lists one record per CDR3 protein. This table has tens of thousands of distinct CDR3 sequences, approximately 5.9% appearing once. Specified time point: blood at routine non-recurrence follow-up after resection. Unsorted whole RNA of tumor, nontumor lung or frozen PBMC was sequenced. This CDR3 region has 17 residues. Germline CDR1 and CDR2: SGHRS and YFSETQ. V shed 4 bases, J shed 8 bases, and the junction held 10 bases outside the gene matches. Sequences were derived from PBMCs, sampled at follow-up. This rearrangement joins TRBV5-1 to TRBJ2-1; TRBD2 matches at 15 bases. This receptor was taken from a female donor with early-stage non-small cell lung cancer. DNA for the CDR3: TGCGCCAGCAGCGGCGGGACTAGCGGGAGGTCCCTGGATGAGCAGTTCTTC. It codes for CASSGGTSGRSLDEQFF.